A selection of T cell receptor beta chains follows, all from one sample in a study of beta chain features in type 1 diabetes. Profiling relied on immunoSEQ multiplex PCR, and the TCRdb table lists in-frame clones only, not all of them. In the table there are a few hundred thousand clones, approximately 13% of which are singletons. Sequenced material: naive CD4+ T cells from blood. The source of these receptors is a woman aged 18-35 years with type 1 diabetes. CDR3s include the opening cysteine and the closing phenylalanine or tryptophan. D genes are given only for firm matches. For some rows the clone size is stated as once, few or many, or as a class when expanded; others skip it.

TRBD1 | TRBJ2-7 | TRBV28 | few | TGTGCCAGCAGTTCCGGGACAGCCGACTACGAGCAGTACTTC | CASSSGTADYEQYF
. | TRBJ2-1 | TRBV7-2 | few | TGTGCCAGCAGCTTAGGTCGTAGCCGGAGGAACAATGAGCAGTTCTTC | CASSLGRSRRNNEQFF
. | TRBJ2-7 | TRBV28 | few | TGTGCCAGCAGTCCCCCGTCTACTAGGGAGCAGTACTTC | CASSPPSTREQYF
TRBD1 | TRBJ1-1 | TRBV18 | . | TGTGCCAGCTCACCAGTAGGACAGGGGGGGGAGGAAGCTTTCTTT | CASSPVGQGGEEAFF
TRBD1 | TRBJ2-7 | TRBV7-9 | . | TGTGCCAGCAGTTACAGGGGGAGCTCCTACGAGCAGTACTTC | CASSYRGSSYEQYF
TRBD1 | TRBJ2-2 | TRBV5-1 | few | TGCGCCAGCAGTTGGACAGGAAACACCGGGGAGCTGTTTTTT | CASSWTGNTGELFF
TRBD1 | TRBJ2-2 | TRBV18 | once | TGTGCCAGCTCACCACCGAGGCAGGGGGCAACCGGGGAGCTGTTTTTT | CASSPPRQGATGELFF
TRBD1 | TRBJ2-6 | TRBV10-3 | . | TGTGCCATCAGTGGCTTACCGGGACAGGATGGGGCCAACGTCCTGACTTTC | CAISGLPGQDGANVLTF
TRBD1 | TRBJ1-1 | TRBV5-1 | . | TGCGCCAGCAGCCAGGGACAGGGGGTTGAAGCTTTCTTT | CASSQGQGVEAFF
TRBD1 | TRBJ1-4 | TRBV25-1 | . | TGTGCCAGCAGTGATGCTACAGGGGGCATTGAAAAACTGTTTTTT | CASSDATGGIEKLFF
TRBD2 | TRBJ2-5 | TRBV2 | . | TGTGCCAGCAGCTTGGGACTAGCCGAAGAGACCCAGTACTTC | CASSLGLAEETQYF
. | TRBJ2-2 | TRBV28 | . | TGTGCCAGCAGTTTTAGGAGGTTCACCGGGGAGCTGTTTTTT | CASSFRRFTGELFF
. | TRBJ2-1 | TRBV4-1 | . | TGCGCCAGCAGCCAAAGGGGGACTACCAACCACAATGAGCAGTTCTTC | CASSQRGTTNHNEQFF
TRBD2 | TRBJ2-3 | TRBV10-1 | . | TGCGCCAGCAGTAGCGGGAAAATCACAGATACGCAGTATTTT | CASSSGKITDTQYF
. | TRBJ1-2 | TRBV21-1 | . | TGTGCCAGCAGCGCCCGAGACCAGGGCTATGGCTACACCTTC | CASSARDQGYGYTF
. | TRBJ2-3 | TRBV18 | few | TGTGCCAGCTCACCACCGGGATGGGAGTCTTTTACAGATACGCAGTATTTT | CASSPPGWESFTDTQYF
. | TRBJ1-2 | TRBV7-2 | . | TGTGCCAGCAGACCCGCCCCAGGGCTTAACTATGGCTACACCTTC | CASRPAPGLNYGYTF
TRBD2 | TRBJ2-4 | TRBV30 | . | TGTGCCTGGAACGGGGGGGTAGCCAAAAACATTCAGTACTTC | CAWNGGVAKNIQYF
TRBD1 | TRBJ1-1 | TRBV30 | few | TGTGCTGGGGGACAGGGCACCTTCATGAACACTGAAGCTTTCTTT | CAGGQGTFMNTEAFF
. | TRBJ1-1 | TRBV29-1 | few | TGCAGCGTCCAGGTCAGGGCTGTGAACACTGAAGCTTTCTTT | CSVQVRAVNTEAFF
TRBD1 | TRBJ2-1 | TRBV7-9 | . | TGTGCCAGCAGCTCGCAGGGGGCGGCCTACAATGAGCAGTTCTTC | CASSSQGAAYNEQFF
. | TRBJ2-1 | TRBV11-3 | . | TGTGCCAGCAGTCAAGAGGGCAGGAGCTCCTACAATGAGCAGTTCTTC | CASSQEGRSSYNEQFF
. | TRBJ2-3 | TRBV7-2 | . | TGTGCCAGCCCTGGGTGGGGCAACACAGATACGCAGTATTTT | CASPGWGNTDTQYF
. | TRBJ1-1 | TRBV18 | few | TGTGCCAGCTCACCAAACGAGGGCTGGGACACTGAAGCTTTCTTT | CASSPNEGWDTEAFF
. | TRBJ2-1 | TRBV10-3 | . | TGTGCCATCAGTCTGCCCGGTTACAATGAGCAGTTCTTC | CAISLPGYNEQFF
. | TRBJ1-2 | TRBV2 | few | TGTGCCAGCAGCGGGTTGGTGGGAGATGGCTACACCTTC | CASSGLVGDGYTF
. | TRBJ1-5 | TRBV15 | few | TGTGCCACCAGCAGTCACAATCAGCCCCAGCATTTT | CATSSHNQPQHF
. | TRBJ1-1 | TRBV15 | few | TGTGCCACCAGCAGAGACTCGGGGGAGGGAGCTTTCTTT | CATSRDSGEGAFF
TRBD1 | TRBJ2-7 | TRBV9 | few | TGTGCCAGCAGCTCCCGCGGGACAGGGCTTGCCGAGCAGTACTTC | CASSSRGTGLAEQYF
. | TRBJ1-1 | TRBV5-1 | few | TGCGCCAGCAGCTTGGCTCGGGGGAAGAACACTGAAGCTTTCTTT | CASSLARGKNTEAFF
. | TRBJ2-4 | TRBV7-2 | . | TGTGCCAGCAGCTCCAACCCGTACAGGGAAATAACCAAAAACATTCAGTACTTC | CASSSNPYREITKNIQYF
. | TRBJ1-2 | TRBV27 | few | TGTGCCAGCAGTACCCGGCTATCCAGGGGCCCTAACTATGGCTACACCTTC | CASSTRLSRGPNYGYTF
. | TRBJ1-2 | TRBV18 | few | TGTGCCAGCTCACCGGGGGCCGGCTACACCTTC | CASSPGAGYTF
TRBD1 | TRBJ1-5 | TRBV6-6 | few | TGTGCCAGCAGCCCAGGACAGGGGTCCTTTCAGCCCCAGCATTTT | CASSPGQGSFQPQHF
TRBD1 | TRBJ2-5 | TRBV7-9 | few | TGTGCCAGCACCCGGGGACAGTGGGAGACCCAGTACTTC | CASTRGQWETQYF
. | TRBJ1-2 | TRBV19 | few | TGTGCCAGTAGTCTTATGGGTCAGGGGAACTATGGCTACACCTTC | CASSLMGQGNYGYTF
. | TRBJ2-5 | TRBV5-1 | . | TGCGCCAGCAGTCCGGGACGGACTATCCAAGAGACCCAGTACTTC | CASSPGRTIQETQYF
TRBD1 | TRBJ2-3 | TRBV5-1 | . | TGCGCCAGCAGCTCGGAGACGCATACAGGGGTGGTAACAGATACGCAGTATTTT | CASSSETHTGVVTDTQYF
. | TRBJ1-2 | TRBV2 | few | TGTGCCAGCAGTATTTCAGGGGTCGGCTATGGCTACACCTTC | CASSISGVGYGYTF
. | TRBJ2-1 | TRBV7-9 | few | TGTGCCAGCAGTAAAATGCAGGGTAGCATTGATGAGCAGTTCTTC | CASSKMQGSIDEQFF
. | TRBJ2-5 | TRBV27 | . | TGTGCCAGCAGTTTAGTAGGACAGTTCACACAGACCCAGTACTTC | CASSLVGQFTQTQYF